This passage covers 20 T cell receptor beta chains from one sample sequenced in a study of early T cells in non-severe SARS-CoV-2 infection. TCRdb ran MiXCR on the 5' RACE reads and lists one entry per CDR3 protein. The sample carries tens of thousands of distinct CDR3 sequences, 8.5% to 10% recorded once. Sequences were derived from whole blood, sampled at baseline. The origin of the receptors is an adult who was a healthcare worker with PCR-confirmed SARS-CoV-2 infection or an uninfected control (not recorded which).

The genes are TRBV6-5 and TRBJ2-7; TRBD2 matches 13 bases. With 0 bases clipped from V and 7 bases from J, the junction kept 3 bases outside the gene matches. The CDR3 is made up of 15 amino acids. Germline CDR1 is MNHEY and CDR2 is SVGAGI. The CDR3 protein is CASSYSGLAGREQYF. In DNA, the CDR3 is TGTGCCAGCAGTTACTCGGGACTAGCGGGACGGGAGCAGTACTTC.

This chain connects TRBV7-3 to TRBJ2-5; no clear D. There are 12 residues in the CDR3. V was shortened by 4 bases and J by 5 bases, with 8 bases between the two germline ends. Germline V gene data show CDR1 as SGHTA and CDR2 as FQGTGA. CDR3 in DNA: TGTGCCAGCAGCTCGGACGGGGAGACCCAGTACTTC. Protein: CASSSDGETQYF.

The chain links TRBV2 to TRBJ2-2, with D possibly matching TRBD1 (6 bases). Trimming removed 8 bases at V and 2 bases at J, with 15 bases between. From germline, CDR1 is SNHLY and CDR2 FYNNEI. This CDR3 contains 15 residues. CDR3 residues: CASGGHSGNTGELFF. For the CDR3, the DNA is TGTGCCAGCGGGGGACATTCGGGAAACACCGGGGAGCTGTTTTTT.

The table lists this clonotype with a few counts. The chain recombines TRBV18 with TRBJ2-5; 7 bases match TRBD2. Germline trimming cut 5 bases from V and 0 bases from J; bases unmatched to any gene: 3. Germline loops: CDR1 KGHSH, CDR2 LQKENI. The CDR3 contains 14 residues. CDR3 nucleotide sequence: TGTGCCAGCTCAGCGGGGGAACACCAAGAGACCCAGTACTTC. Amino acid sequence: CASSAGEHQETQYF.

The V call is TRBV24-1, the J call TRBJ2-1, with D unresolved. CDR1 is KGHDR and CDR2 is SFDVKD in the germline V gene. Trimming removed 4 bases at V and 4 bases at J, with 10 bases between. This CDR3 spans 14 amino acids. This chain's CDR3 is CATSESQEYNEQFF. CDR3 nucleotides: TGTGCCACCAGTGAGTCCCAGGAGTACAATGAGCAGTTCTTC.

This clonotype appeared many times. The gene calls are TRBV2 and TRBJ2-1; D uncertain. Trimming removed 2 bases from V and 2 bases from J, with 10 bases in between. The CDR3 consists of 15 residues. The V gene's germline CDR1 is SNHLY and CDR2 FYNNEI. The CDR3 protein is CASSEPGSAYNEQFF. The CDR3 coding sequence is TGTGCCAGCAGTGAACCGGGTTCAGCCTACAATGAGCAGTTCTTC. The whole variable domain, remainder taken from reference TRBV2 and TRBJ2-1, is EPEVTQTPSHQVTQMGQEVILRCVPISNHLYFYWYRQILGQKVEFLVSFYNNEISEKSEIFDDQFSVERPDGSNFTLKIRSTKLEDSAMYFCASSEPGSAYNEQFFGPGTRLTVL.

V is TRBV6-5 and J is TRBJ2-7, with 7 positions matching TRBD1. In germline, CDR1 is MNHEY, CDR2 SVGAGI. This CDR3 has 15 residues. Losses at the gene ends were 7 bases for V and 0 bases for J; bases not matched to a gene: 9. This CDR3 reads CASKPRSGGSYEQYF. In DNA, the CDR3 is TGTGCCAGCAAGCCCCGCTCAGGGGGCTCCTACGAGCAGTACTTC.

The chain recombines TRBV4-1 with TRBJ1-1, with a tentative D call TRBD1 (5 bases). V lost 3 bases, J lost 3 bases, and 11 bases lay in between. The germline V gene encodes CDR1 MGHRA and CDR2 YSYEKL. The CDR3 covers 14 residues. CDR3 sequence reads: CASSHASRDTEAFF. The CDR3 nucleotides read TGCGCCAGCAGCCACGCGTCCAGGGACACTGAAGCTTTCTTT.

This clonotype came up a few times. The chain links TRBV5-1 to TRBJ1-4, with 10 bases matching TRBD1. Germline lookup yields CDR1 SGHRS and CDR2 YFSETQ. Trimming removed 0 bases from V and 11 bases from J; junction bases left unmatched: 7. The CDR3 has 15 residues. In DNA form, the CDR3 reads TGCGCCAGCAGCTTGGACCGGGACAGGGGAGGGAAACTGTTTTTT. It translates to CASSLDRDRGGKLFF.

This rearrangement joins TRBV7-6 to TRBJ2-5, with TRBD1 matching 9 bases. The length of the CDR3 is 15 residues. Germline trimming cut 5 bases from V and 2 bases from J; bases unmatched to any gene: 6. Germline lookup yields CDR1 SGHVS and CDR2 FNYEAQ. For the CDR3, the DNA is TGTGCCAGCAGCAATACAGGGGGCCTACAAGAGACCCAGTACTTC. Protein: CASSNTGGLQETQYF.

The V call is TRBV2, the J call TRBJ2-3, with D perhaps matching TRBD2 (7 bases). The germline V gene encodes CDR1 SNHLY and CDR2 FYNNEI. V dropped 4 bases and J dropped 4 bases, with 9 bases sitting between them. The CDR3 contains 13 residues. The CDR3 nucleotides are TGTGCCAGCAGTGCGGGGGGCGCAGATACGCAGTATTTT. Its protein is CASSAGGADTQYF.

This clonotype was observed at least ten times. The genes are TRBV19 and TRBJ2-7, with 7 bases aligning to TRBD1. V shed 6 bases and J 3 bases; nucleotides not matched to a gene: 2. The CDR3 length is 12 residues. Germline assignment: CDR1 LNHDA and CDR2 SQIVND (reference sequence). The CDR3 spells CASRGTDYEQYF. DNA of the CDR3: TGTGCCAGTAGAGGGACAGACTACGAGCAGTACTTC.

This chain connects TRBV20-1 to TRBJ2-2; D remains unclear. V lost 1 base to trimming and J lost 3 bases, with 6 bases between them. Germline CDR1 DFQATT, CDR2 SNEGSKA (reference sequence). The CDR3 is made up of 13 amino acids. DNA of the CDR3: TGCAGTGCTAGAGTAGGACACACCGGGGAGCTGTTTTTT. Translation: CSARVGHTGELFF.

This clonotype was detected many times. This sequence joins TRBV11-2 and TRBJ2-3, with D perhaps matching TRBD1 (6 bases). Per the germline V gene, CDR1 is SGHAT and CDR2 is FQNNGV. V was shortened by 5 bases and J by 2 bases, with 14 bases between the two germline ends. The CDR3 has 15 amino acids. The CDR3 here is CASSMSQGYTDTQYF. The DNA for the CDR3 is TGTGCCAGCAGCATGTCCCAGGGGTACACAGATACGCAGTATTTT.

This clonotype has ten or more counts. The gene calls are TRBV5-8 and TRBJ1-1; no reliable D call. Looked up from germline, CDR1 is SGHTS and CDR2 is YDEGEE. The CDR3 extends over 14 amino acids. Deletions cut 6 bases from V and 0 bases from J, with 12 bases between. CDR3 region: CASNPSPVNTEAFF. CDR3 sequence (DNA): TGTGCCAGCAACCCAAGCCCCGTGAACACTGAAGCTTTCTTT.

This clonotype was counted between two and nine times. This CDR3 reads CASSPGLAGEQYF. The CDR3 region has the DNA TGTGCCAGCAGCCCGGGACTAGCTGGCGAGCAGTACTTC. The chain carries TRBV12-3 or TRBV12-4 and TRBJ2-7; TRBD2 matches 9 bases. The length of the CDR3 is 13 residues. Trimming at V came to 6 bases and at J to 6 bases, leaving 6 bases not matched to a gene.

This clonotype has ten or more counts. CDR3 sequence reads: CATMGQGETQYF. DNA for the CDR3: TGTGCCACCATGGGACAGGGGGAGACCCAGTACTTC. V usage is TRBV10-3 and J usage is TRBJ2-5; 10 bases fit TRBD1. Trimming cost V 10 bases and J 5 bases; bases outside gene matches: 4. The CDR3 consists of 12 residues. The V gene's germline CDR1 is ENHRY and CDR2 SYGVKD.

This clonotype was observed a handful of times. The gene calls are TRBV4-1 and TRBJ2-3; 8 bases match TRBD2. V shed 1 base, J shed 4 bases, and the junction held 13 bases outside the gene matches. The CDR3 covers 18 residues. Per germline, CDR1 MGHRA and CDR2 YSYEKL. In DNA form, the CDR3 reads TGCGCCAGCAGCCAAGGAAAATTACGGGAGGGCCAATCAGATACGCAGTATTTT. Translated, it gives CASSQGKLREGQSDTQYF.

This clonotype was found many times. This sequence joins TRBV25-1 and TRBJ2-5; possibly TRBD2 for D (5 bases). V shed 3 bases and J shed 9 bases, with 8 bases lying between them. The germline V gene encodes CDR1 MGHDK and CDR2 SYGVNS. The CDR3 covers 11 residues. The CDR3 DNA reads TGTGCCAGCAGTGACCTAGCTTCCCAGTACTTC. Its translation: CASSDLASQYF.

This clonotype has a count of ten or more. The chain joins TRBV5-1 to TRBJ2-5, with D unclear. The germline V gene has CDR1 SGHRS and CDR2 YFSETQ. Trimming cost V 5 bases and J 5 bases, with 19 bases left between them. CDR3 size: 15 residues. CDR3 coding DNA: TGCGCCAGCAGTAGGGTTGGGCAATCCCAGGAGACCCAGTACTTC. Encoded protein: CASSRVGQSQETQYF.